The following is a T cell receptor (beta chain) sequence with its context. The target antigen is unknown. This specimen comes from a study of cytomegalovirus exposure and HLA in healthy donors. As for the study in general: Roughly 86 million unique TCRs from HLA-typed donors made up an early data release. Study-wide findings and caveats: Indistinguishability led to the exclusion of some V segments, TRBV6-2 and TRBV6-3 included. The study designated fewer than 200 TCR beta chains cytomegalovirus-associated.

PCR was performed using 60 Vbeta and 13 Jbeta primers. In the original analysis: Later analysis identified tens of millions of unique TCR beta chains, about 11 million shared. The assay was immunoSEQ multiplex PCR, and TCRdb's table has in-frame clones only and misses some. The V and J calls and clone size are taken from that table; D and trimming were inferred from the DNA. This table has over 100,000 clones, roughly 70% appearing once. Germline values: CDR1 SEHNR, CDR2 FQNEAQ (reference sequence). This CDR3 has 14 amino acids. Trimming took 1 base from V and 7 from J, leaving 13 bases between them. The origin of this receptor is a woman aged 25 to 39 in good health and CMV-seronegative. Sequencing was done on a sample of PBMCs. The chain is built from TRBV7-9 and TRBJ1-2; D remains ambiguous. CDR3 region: CASSLVGGGGGYTF. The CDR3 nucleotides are TGTGCCAGCAGCTTAGTTGGTGGAGGAGGTGGCTACACCTTC.